The 22 T cell receptor beta chains below come from one sample, sequenced in a study of monozygotic twins with inflammatory bowel disease. TCRdb reprocessed the 5' RACE reads and keeps a single row for each CDR3 protein, giving no DNA. Here the sample table reports 400,000 to 500,000 distinct CDR3 sequences. Sequences were obtained from blood. These TCRs come from a human donor with ulcerative colitis or Crohn's disease, or a healthy co-twin of an affected twin (not recorded which).

This rearrangement joins TRBV18 to TRBJ2-5. Germline V gene sequence: CDR1 KGHSH, CDR2 LQKENI. The CDR3 length is 13 residues. CDR3 amino acids: CASSPPVRETQYF.

This chain links TRBV20-1 with TRBJ2-1. Germline CDR1 is DFQATT and CDR2 is SNEGSKA (reference sequence). The CDR3 has 12 amino acids. This chain's CDR3 is CSARPSLGMQFF.

The chain combines TRBV10-3 with TRBJ1-2. The CDR3 runs to 13 residues. Germline V gene sequence: CDR1 ENHRY, CDR2 SYGVKD. The chain's CDR3 is CAISEEGNYGYTF.

This sequence joins TRBV20-1 and TRBJ1-2; there is no DNA to check the TCRdb D call of TRBD1. Per germline, CDR1 DFQATT and CDR2 SNEGSKA (reference sequence). The CDR3 is made up of 16 amino acids. The CDR3: CSARDLRTGGGYGYTF.

The chain carries TRBV29-1 and TRBJ1-1; there is no DNA to check the TCRdb D call of TRBD1. Looked up from germline, CDR1 is SQVTM and CDR2 is ANQGSEA. CDR3 size: 15 residues. The CDR3 sequence is CSVDPRGRGNTEAFF.

The chain's CDR3 is CAISGLAGEQYF. The chain combines TRBV10-3 with TRBJ2-7; without DNA, the TCRdb call of TRBD2 cannot be checked. The CDR3 has 12 amino acids. Per germline, CDR1 ENHRY and CDR2 SYGVKD.

The gene calls are TRBV28 and TRBJ1-3; TCRdb lists TRBD1, though no DNA is available to test this call. CDR3 length: 15 amino acids. Looked up from germline, CDR1 is MDHEN and CDR2 is SYDVKM. CDR3 region: CASSLPTGAGNTIYF.

V is TRBV2 and J is TRBJ2-3; the D call from TCRdb, TRBD1, cannot be confirmed without DNA. From germline, CDR1 is SNHLY and CDR2 FYNNEI. The CDR3 contains 15 residues. CDR3 protein: CASREDRATPDTQYF.

This chain joins TRBV28 and TRBJ1-5; there is no DNA to check the TCRdb D call of TRBD1. This CDR3 has 14 residues. The germline gives CDR1 MDHEN, CDR2 SYDVKM. The CDR3 reads CASSPLRGHWPQHF.

The J gene is TRBJ2-7, the V gene TRBV7-8; TCRdb names TRBD1, which stays unverified in the absence of DNA. CDR1 SGHVS and CDR2 FQNEAQ come from the germline V gene. This CDR3 spans 14 amino acids. The CDR3 sequence is CASSLARGPLEQYF. Complete variable domain (other parts from reference TRBV7-8 and TRBJ2-7): GAGVSQSPRYKVAKRGQDVALRCDPISGHVSLFWYQQALGQGPEFLTYFQNEAQLDKSGLPSDRFFAERPEGSVSTLKIQRTQQEDSAVYLCASSLARGPLEQYFGPGTRLTVT.

This chain connects TRBV5-1 to TRBJ1-4. CDR1 SGHRS and CDR2 YFSETQ come from the germline V gene. This CDR3 comprises 16 residues. CDR3: CASSLGRRVTNEKLFF.

This rearrangement joins TRBV6-2 or TRBV6-3 to TRBJ1-1; TCRdb gives TRBD1 as the D gene, but with no DNA this cannot be confirmed. This CDR3 is 14 amino acids long. Germline loops: CDR1 MNHEY, CDR2 SVGEGT. The CDR3 here is CASSYRGQGTEAFF.

V is TRBV27 and J is TRBJ2-1; TCRdb's D call of TRBD2 is untestable without DNA. CDR1 and CDR2 from the germline V gene are MNHEY and SMNVEV (reference sequence). This CDR3 has 16 residues. CDR3 in amino acids: CASSDRLAGGYNEQFF.

J is TRBJ1-1 and V is TRBV7-9; TCRdb lists TRBD1, though no DNA is available to test this call. The germline V gene encodes CDR1 SEHNR and CDR2 FQNEAQ (reference sequence). The CDR3 is 14 residues long. The CDR3 protein is CASSPRELVTEAFF. Based on the CDR3 plus reference TRBV7-9 and TRBJ1-1, the full variable domain is DTGVSQNPRHKITKRGQNVTFRCDPISEHNRLYWYRQTLGQGPEFLTYFQNEAQLEKSRLLSDRFSAERPKGSFSTLEIQRTEQGDSAMYLCASSPRELVTEAFFGQGTRLTVV.

The chain links TRBV20-1 to TRBJ2-7; the D gene TCRdb calls, TRBD1, cannot be checked with no DNA. The CDR3 is made up of 15 amino acids. The germline gives CDR1 DFQATT, CDR2 SNEGSKA (reference sequence). The CDR3 here is CSATLRDRGIGEQYF.

The chain uses TRBV19 and TRBJ1-6. This CDR3 spans 12 amino acids. From germline, CDR1 is LNHDA and CDR2 SQIVND (reference sequence). The CDR3 loop is CASSFADSPLHF.

The chain carries TRBV3-1 and TRBJ2-1; the D call from TCRdb, TRBD2, cannot be confirmed without DNA. There are 12 residues in the CDR3. Germline V lookup: CDR1 LGHDT, CDR2 YNNKEL (reference sequence). The CDR3: CASSQSGNEQFF.

The V and J genes are TRBV6-1 and TRBJ2-1; absent DNA, TCRdb's TRBD2 call cannot be checked. Germline-derived CDR1 and CDR2 are MNHNS and SASEGT. CDR3 length: 13 residues. CDR3 region: CAGGRLAHNEQFF.

This sequence joins TRBV5-4 and TRBJ2-7; TCRdb's assignment of TRBD1 cannot be checked, as there is no DNA. CDR1 and CDR2 from the germline V gene are SGHNT and YYREEE (reference sequence). The CDR3 is 12 residues long. The CDR3 loop is CASSSDRNEQYF.

This chain links TRBV4-3 with TRBJ2-7; TCRdb indicates TRBD1, and absent DNA this call remains unverified. The V gene's germline CDR1 is LGHNA and CDR2 YSLEER. The CDR3 spans 16 residues. The CDR3 reads CASSQGPSGQGYEQYF.

The chain joins TRBV20-1 to TRBJ2-3; TCRdb's assignment of TRBD1 cannot be checked, as there is no DNA. The CDR3 spans 14 residues. Looked up from germline, CDR1 is DFQATT and CDR2 is SNEGSKA (reference sequence). CDR3 region: CSANQRGGTDTQYF.

The rearrangement links TRBV28 to TRBJ2-5; TCRdb designates TRBD1, a call that cannot be tested without DNA. Germline V gene sequence: CDR1 MDHEN, CDR2 SYDVKM. This CDR3 is 15 amino acids long. The CDR3 loop reads CASRRGGAVDETQYF. The full variable domain, with the rest looked up from reference TRBV28 and TRBJ2-5, is DVKVTQSSRYLVKRTGEKVFLECVQDMDHENMFWYRQDPGLGLRLIYFSYDVKMKEKGDIPEGYSVSREKKERFSLILESASTNQTSMYLCASRRGGAVDETQYFGPGTRLLVL.